Listed below are T cell receptor beta chains from one sample, sequenced in a study of blood T cell repertoires in COVID-19. The data were produced by immunoSEQ multiplex PCR, yet TCRdb's version contains in-frame clones alone and is incomplete. The data hold approximately 400,000 clones, with about 89% observed a single time. Sequencing was done on a sample of peripheral blood. The source of these receptors is a man in his forties with acute or convalescent COVID-19. CDR3s include the opening cysteine and the closing phenylalanine or tryptophan. A D gene is named only where the DNA matches it firmly. Clone size is shown for a subset of rows, as once, few, many or a class of expanded clone.

d_call	v_call	j_call	clone_size	cdr3_aa	cdr3_nt
.	TRBV6-5	TRBJ2-4	.	CASSTVGNIQYF	TGTGCCAGCTCCACAGTCGGAAACATTCAGTACTTC
.	TRBV6-2/TRBV6-3	TRBJ1-1	.	CASSYRLQNTEAFF	TGTGCCAGCAGTTACCGGTTGCAGAACACTGAAGCTTTCTTT
.	TRBV12-3/TRBV12-4	TRBJ2-2	.	CASSFEDTGELFF	TGTGCCAGCAGTTTCGAGGACACCGGGGAGCTGTTTTTT
.	TRBV27	TRBJ1-6	few	CASSLQARTVLNSPLHF	TGTGCCAGCAGTCTCCAAGCCCGGACAGTTCTAAATTCACCCCTCCACTTT
TRBD2	TRBV6-2/TRBV6-3	TRBJ2-1	.	CASSYSFSGGTRGHEQFF	TGTGCCAGCAGTTACTCGTTTAGCGGGGGGACCCGAGGCCATGAGCAGTTCTTC
.	TRBV3-1/TRBV3-2	TRBJ2-5	.	CASSFRGPQETQYF	TGTGCCAGCAGCTTTAGAGGTCCTCAAGAGACCCAGTACTTC
.	TRBV7-9	TRBJ1-2	.	CASSSGYGYTF	TGTGCCAGCAGCTCCGGCTATGGCTACACCTTC
.	TRBV7-9	TRBJ1-1	.	CASRGAFRTSNTEAFF	TGTGCCAGCAGAGGTGCGTTTAGGACATCGAACACTGAAGCTTTCTTT
.	TRBV27	TRBJ1-4	.	CASSSTSSSGEKLFF	TGTGCCAGCAGTTCTACCTCCTCAAGCGGGGAAAAACTGTTTTTT
TRBD1	TRBV6-5	TRBJ1-1	.	CASRGQTLANTEAFF	TGTGCCAGCAGGGGACAGACCCTTGCGAACACTGAAGCTTTCTTT
TRBD1	TRBV5-1	TRBJ1-1	.	CASSEQGRNTEAFF	TGCGCCAGCAGCGAACAGGGGCGGAACACTGAAGCTTTCTTT
TRBD1	TRBV18	TRBJ1-3	.	CASSPRGQGNTIYF	TGTGCCAGCTCACCACGGGGACAGGGAAACACCATATATTTT
TRBD1	TRBV6-2/TRBV6-3	TRBJ1-5	.	CASSYRQGDSNQPQHF	TGTGCCAGCAGTTACAGACAGGGGGATAGCAATCAGCCCCAGCATTTT
TRBD1	TRBV6-6	TRBJ2-7	.	CASSRQTRQGLGEQYF	TGTGCCAGCAGTCGACAAACTAGACAGGGGTTAGGGGAGCAGTACTTC
.	TRBV7-9	TRBJ1-4	.	CASSQAGGLGEKLFF	TGTGCCAGCAGCCAAGCGGGGGGGCTTGGTGAAAAACTGTTTTTT
.	TRBV21-1	TRBJ1-1	.	CASSTRDRGRQGTEAFF	TGTGCCAGCAGCACTCGGGACAGGGGGCGTCAAGGCACTGAAGCTTTCTTT
TRBD1	TRBV6-1	TRBJ1-2	.	CASSDRTGFGYTF	TGTGCCAGCAGTGATCGGACAGGGTTTGGCTACACCTTC
.	TRBV4-1	TRBJ1-6	.	CASSQVGGNSPLHF	TGCGCCAGCAGCCAAGTGGGAGGAAACTCACCCCTCCACTTT
TRBD1	TRBV19	TRBJ2-5	.	CASSSPGTGQETQYF	TGTGCCAGTAGTAGTCCCGGGACAGGGCAAGAGACCCAGTACTTC
TRBD1	TRBV29-1	TRBJ1-4	.	CSVRQGREKLFF	TGCAGCGTTCGACAGGGTCGTGAAAAACTGTTTTTT
TRBD1	TRBV5-6	TRBJ1-2	.	CASSRPGGNYGYTF	TGTGCCAGCAGCCGCCCAGGGGGAAACTATGGCTACACCTTC
.	TRBV30	TRBJ2-5	.	CAWSEGPGEYF	TGTGCCTGGAGTGAGGGACCAGGGGAGTACTTC